This T cell receptor (beta chain) was sequenced for a study of patients and donors after allogeneic stem cell transplantation. The germline CDR1 and CDR2 sequences are SGHTA and FQGTGA. The V segment lost 5 bases and the J segment 4 bases; nucleotides outside the gene matches: 5. The CDR3 sequence is 15 residues long. MiXCR was run by TCRdb on the RT-PCR reads, yielding one entry per CDR3 protein. Of about 90,000 distinct CDR3 sequences listed, about 48% are singletons. The TCR comes from a human donor who was either an allogeneic HSCT recipient or a stem cell or donor lymphocyte infusion donor (not recorded which). It is not recorded whose cells these are; they may come from a transplant donor. Sequences were obtained from blood, either unsorted or a sorted T cell fraction (not recorded which). The chain has TRBV7-3 and TRBJ2-2; 9 positions agree with TRBD1. This chain's CDR3 is CASSDRDRATGELFF. CDR3 nucleotide sequence: TGTGCCAGCAGCGACCGGGACAGGGCCACCGGGGAGCTGTTTTTT.